This T cell receptor (beta chain) was captured in a study of CD8 T cells in ankylosing spondylitis. Notes on the study in general: Some motif variants were previously reported in reactive arthritis synovial fluid and blood.

Details on this clonotype: The antigen remains undetermined.

Quantitative molecular-barcoded 5'-RACE generated the TCR beta libraries. From the 5' RACE reads, TCRdb called clonotypes with MiXCR, one entry per CDR3 protein. The table includes 230,000 or so distinct CDR3 sequences, more than 20% detected once. The TCR was taken from a male donor with ankylosing spondylitis or in good health (not recorded which). The sequenced sample consisted of blood, either unsorted or a sorted T cell fraction (not recorded which).

The CDR3 loop reads CASSIATGTDTQYF. The CDR3 nucleotides are TGTGCCAGTAGTATAGCGACAGGGACAGATACGCAGTATTTT. The gene calls are TRBV19 and TRBJ2-3; 7 nucleotides line up with TRBD1. The V segment lost 1 base and the J segment 3 bases; nucleotides outside the gene matches: 1. The germline V gene has CDR1 LNHDA and CDR2 SQIVND (reference sequence). The CDR3 covers 14 residues.